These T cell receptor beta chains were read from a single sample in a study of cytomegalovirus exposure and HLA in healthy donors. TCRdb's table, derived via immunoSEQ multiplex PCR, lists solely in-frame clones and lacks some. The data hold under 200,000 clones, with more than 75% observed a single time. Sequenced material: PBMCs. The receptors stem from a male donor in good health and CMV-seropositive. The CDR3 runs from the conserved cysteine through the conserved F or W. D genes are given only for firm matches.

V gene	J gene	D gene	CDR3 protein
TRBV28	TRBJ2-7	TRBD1	CASSLEGTGAYEQYF
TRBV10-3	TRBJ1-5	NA	CAISEADQPQHF
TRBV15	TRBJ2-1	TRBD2	CATSPMAGGPRNEQFF
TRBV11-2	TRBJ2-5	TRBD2	CASSWLTSGARGETQYF
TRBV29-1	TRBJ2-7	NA	CSVEWAHRATTYEQYF
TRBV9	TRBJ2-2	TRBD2	CASSTSAGELFF
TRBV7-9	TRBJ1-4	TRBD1	CASSPGQEGEKLFF
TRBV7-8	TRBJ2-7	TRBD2	CASSLDRGDEQYF
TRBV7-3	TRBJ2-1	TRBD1	CASSQTGGEQFF
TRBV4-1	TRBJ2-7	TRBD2	CASSHLGLAGISYEQYF
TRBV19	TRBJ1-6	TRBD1	CASLNGDRVESYNSPLHF
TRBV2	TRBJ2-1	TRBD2	CASSEVAGVTYNEQFF
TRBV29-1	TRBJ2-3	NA	CSVRGGEVGTDTQYF
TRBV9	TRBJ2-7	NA	CASSVSGLSSYEQYF
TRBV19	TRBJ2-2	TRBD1	CASSTLTGVGELFF